The TCR beta chain described here comes from a study of T cells after yellow fever vaccination. Study background: When fractions had low cell numbers, they were prepared with SMART-Seq v4 Ultra Low Input. Notes on the study in general: Weaker, the secondary response had a peak occurring faster, on day 5 versus 15. Reappearing after the booster were most of the clones from primary vaccination (around 95% CD4, approximately 85% CD8).

In its sample, this clonotype was seen a few times. Its specificity is unknown. A 5'RACE template-switching step, the method used to make TCR cDNA, added a universal primer site and UMIs. TCRdb reanalysed the 5' RACE reads using MiXCR and keeps one entry per CDR3 protein. Seen here are 170,000 or so distinct CDR3 sequences, about 6.2% observed once, and the top ten hold less than 3.5%. Germline lookup yields CDR1 KGHSH and CDR2 LQKENI. V lost 2 bases, J lost 0 bases, and 6 bases stayed unmatched. This CDR3 is built from 17 residues. The sample in question was CD4+ T cells sorted from PBMCs, obtained on the day of the first yellow fever vaccination. The sequence derives from a man aged 18 to 35 who received the YFV17D yellow fever vaccine. The chain carries TRBV18 and TRBJ1-1; TRBD1 matches at 10 bases. This CDR3 reads CASSPGGQGTVNTEAFF. The CDR3 region has the DNA TGTGCCAGCTCACCAGGGGGACAGGGGACTGTGAACACTGAAGCTTTCTTT. The whole variable domain, filled in from reference TRBV18 and TRBJ1-1, reads NAGVMQNPRHLVRRRGQEARLRCSPMKGHSHVYWYRQLPEEGLKFMVYLQKENIIDESGMPKERFSAEFPKEGPSILRIQQVVRGDSAAYFCASSPGGQGTVNTEAFFGQGTRLTVV.